Shown below are 3 T cell receptor beta chains from a single sample sequenced in a study of control samples from healthy donors and cancer patients (dated by TCRdb to 2019 to 2021). The library was prepared using the immunoSEQ multiplex PCR assay. TCRdb re-hosts the immuneACCESS table, in-frame sequences only. Its copies lack some clones; in the studies checked, an unresolved V gene accounts for under half of them, and the cause for the rest is not known. This sample holds about 110,000 clones; 90% were observed only once. The ten top clones hold 4% to 5.5% of the sample. The sample comprised blood. These receptor sequences come from a human donor in good health. The donor label of this sample is uncertain.

The chain combines TRBV10-3 with TRBJ2-3, with 12 bases lining up with TRBD2. Germline V CDR1 and CDR2: ENHRY, SYGVKD. V lost 9 bases, J lost 4 bases, and 11 bases stayed unmatched. The CDR3 is 16 residues long. The CDR3 loop reads CAIRDLLAGGPDTQYF. DNA for the CDR3: TGTGCCATTAGAGACTTACTAGCGGGGGGCCCAGATACGCAGTATTTT.

The rearrangement joins TRBV19 to TRBJ2-3, with 10 nucleotides matching TRBD1. Germline-derived CDR1 and CDR2 are LNHDA and SQIVND (reference sequence). The CDR3 has 15 residues. After removal of 7 bases from V and 5 bases from J, the junction contained 9 bases not matched to a gene. CDR3 region: CASTRGTGAVDTQYF. The CDR3 DNA is TGTGCCAGTACCCGGGGGACAGGGGCCGTAGATACGCAGTATTTT. Together with reference TRBV19 and TRBJ2-3, the CDR3 gives the full variable domain: DGGITQSPKYLFRKEGQNVTLSCEQNLNHDAMYWYRQDPGQGLRLIYYSQIVNDFQKGDIAEGYSVSREKKESFPLTVTSAQKNPTAFYLCASTRGTGAVDTQYFGPGTRLTVL.

The chain uses TRBV6-5 and TRBJ1-1; perhaps TRBD1 as D (6 bases). The CDR3 has 14 amino acids. Germline V gives CDR1 MNHEY, CDR2 SVGAGI. V gave up 2 bases and J gave up 3 bases, with 10 bases separating them. CDR3 sequence reads: CASSYRGRDTEAFF. The DNA for the CDR3 is TGTGCCAGCAGTTACCGGGGGCGAGACACTGAAGCTTTCTTT.